One and the same sample provided the 14 T cell receptor beta chains below, sequenced in a study of blood T cell repertoires in COVID-19. Here immunoSEQ multiplex PCR was the method, and the copy in TCRdb shows in-frame clones only, minus some. This table holds tens of thousands of clones, around 86% found once. Specimen: peripheral blood. The receptors shown here come from a man aged 70-80 years with acute or convalescent COVID-19.

This clone was recorded a few times. V usage is TRBV18 and J usage is TRBJ1-1; D possibly corresponds to TRBD1 (6 bases). CDR3 length: 14 residues. Germline values: CDR1 KGHSH, CDR2 LQKENI. V lost 6 bases and J 1 base, leaving 12 bases between the germline ends. CDR3 in amino acids: CASSLGQKNTEAFF. In DNA, the CDR3 is TGTGCCAGCTCGCTCGGACAGAAGAACACTGAAGCTTTCTTT.

The genes are TRBV11-2 and TRBJ1-1; D uncertain. The V end was cut by 0 bases, the J end by 6 bases, with 14 bases between. CDR1 and CDR2 from the germline V gene are SGHAT and FQNNGV. The length of the CDR3 is 15 residues. The CDR3 bases are TGTGCCAGCAGCTTAGATGGAGGGCCAAGGGCTGAAGCTTTCTTT. It codes for CASSLDGGPRAEAFF.

The genes are TRBV7-2 and TRBJ2-7, with TRBD1 matching 8 bases. Germline CDR1 and CDR2: SGHTA and FQGNSA. The V segment lost 5 bases and the J segment 2 bases; nucleotides outside the gene matches: 8. This CDR3 comprises 15 residues. Here the CDR3 reads CASSLRQGPTYEQYF. The CDR3 nucleotides read TGTGCCAGCAGCCTGCGACAGGGGCCAACCTACGAGCAGTACTTC.

This chain connects TRBV5-1 to TRBJ1-1; D might be TRBD1 (5 bases). CDR3 size: 16 residues. The V and J ends lost 8 bases and 1 base respectively, with 21 bases between them. Germline loops: CDR1 SGHRS, CDR2 YFSETQ. This CDR3 reads CASSPAGGTRNTEAFF. Here the CDR3 DNA reads TGCGCCAGTTCCCCCGCGGGGGGAACGAGGAACACTGAAGCTTTCTTT.

The rearrangement uses TRBV27 and TRBJ1-5, with a possible D match to TRBD1 (5 bases). Trimming stripped 6 bases from V and 6 bases from J, with 12 bases between. CDR1 is MNHEY, CDR2 SMNVEV, per germline (reference sequence). This CDR3 is 13 amino acids long. This CDR3 is CASSPTQGQPQHF. As DNA, the CDR3 is TGTGCCAGCAGCCCTACCCAGGGTCAGCCCCAGCATTTT.

This clone was observed once. This chain links TRBV30 with TRBJ2-1; D possibly corresponds to TRBD2 (6 bases). Germline lookup yields CDR1 GTSNPN and CDR2 SVGIG (reference sequence). This CDR3 contains 14 residues. The V end was cut by 1 base, the J end by 4 bases, with 11 bases between. This CDR3 is CAWSGGSGYNEQFF. CDR3 DNA: TGTGCCTGGAGTGGTGGTAGCGGTTACAATGAGCAGTTCTTC.

CDR3 in amino acids: CASSDQRSGYYEQYF. The CDR3 DNA sequence: TGTGCCAGCAGCGATCAGAGAAGCGGGTACTACGAGCAGTACTTC. V gene TRBV9 combines with J gene TRBJ2-7, with D maybe TRBD2 (6 bases). Trimming took off 3 bases at V and 3 bases at J, with 16 bases between the two ends. CDR3 length: 15 residues. From germline, CDR1 is SGDLS and CDR2 YYNGEE.

The chain joins TRBV7-9 to TRBJ1-1; perhaps TRBD1 as D (6 bases). V lost 11 bases and J 4 bases, leaving 23 bases between the germline ends. The CDR3 spans 15 residues. Per the germline V gene, CDR1 is SEHNR and CDR2 is FQNEAQ (reference sequence). This CDR3 reads CAVRGGSARGTEAFF. In DNA, the CDR3 is TGTGCCGTCCGGGGCGGGTCAGCCAGGGGCACTGAAGCTTTCTTT.

The V gene is TRBV3-1 (or the pseudogene TRBV3-2), the J gene TRBJ1-3, with D possibly matching TRBD1 (5 bases). Germline lookup yields CDR1 LGHDT and CDR2 YNNKEL (reference sequence). CDR3 length: 18 amino acids. Trimming removed 3 bases at V and 0 bases at J, with 18 bases between. DNA for the CDR3: TGTGCCAGCAGCCATTCATCAGGCGGCGGACACTCTGGAAACACCATATATTTT. Its protein product is CASSHSSGGGHSGNTIYF.

The genes are TRBV5-5 and TRBJ2-7; D is unresolved. CDR3 length: 14 amino acids. V was pared by 1 base and J by 1 base, with 9 bases between. Germline V gene lookup returns CDR1 SGHKS and CDR2 YYEKEE (reference sequence). This CDR3 reads CASSLLYSSYEQYF. CDR3 nucleotide sequence: TGTGCCAGCAGCTTGCTCTATAGTTCCTACGAGCAGTACTTC.

This rearrangement joins TRBV18 to TRBJ2-7, with D perhaps matching TRBD2 (6 bases). Trimming left V 4 bases short and J 2 bases short, with 18 bases between. The CDR3 extends over 16 amino acids. CDR1 and CDR2 (germline): KGHSH, LQKENI. Here the CDR3 DNA reads TGTGCCAGCTCACGGGGGAGGCGCGGGGCGCCCTACGAGCAGTACTTC. This codes for CASSRGRRGAPYEQYF.

V and J are TRBV28 and TRBJ1-2, with a possible D match to TRBD1 (6 bases). The CDR3 has 14 amino acids. Germline CDR1 and CDR2: MDHEN and SYDVKM. CDR3 residues: CASKVVGQTYGYTF. The DNA for the CDR3 is TGTGCGAGTAAAGTAGTCGGACAGACCTATGGCTACACCTTC.

The chain couples TRBV10-3 to TRBJ2-7, with D maybe TRBD2 (5 bases). The CDR3 extends over 16 amino acids. The germline CDR1 and CDR2 sequences are ENHRY and SYGVKD. Deletions cut 3 bases from V and 3 bases from J, with 18 bases between. Here the CDR3 reads CAISDPGLGENYEQYF. The CDR3 DNA follows: TGTGCCATCAGTGACCCCGGACTCGGAGAGAACTACGAGCAGTACTTC.

This chain links TRBV5-5 with TRBJ1-1; the match to TRBD1 covers 9 bases. V lost 4 bases and J lost 1; bases outside the gene matches: 2. The CDR3 contains 14 residues. CDR1 and CDR2 from the germline V gene are SGHKS and YYEKEE (reference sequence). DNA for the CDR3: TGTGCCAGCAGCCCGGGACAGGGGAACACTGAAGCTTTCTTT. Translating it yields CASSPGQGNTEAFF.